The 11 T cell receptor beta chains below all came from one sample that was sequenced in a study of cytomegalovirus exposure and HLA in healthy donors. PCR involved 60 Vbeta and 13 Jbeta primers. Clones were read by immunoSEQ multiplex PCR, and TCRdb kept only the in-frame ones, dropping some. Here the sample spans tens of thousands of clones, over 65% being singletons. Sequencing was done on a sample of PBMCs. Source of these receptors: a man between 50 and 59 years old in good health and CMV-seropositive.

V is TRBV7-2 and J is TRBJ2-2; tentatively, D is TRBD2 (7 bases). The length of the CDR3 is 13 residues. V lost 1 base to trimming and J lost 11 bases, with 11 bases between them. Per the germline V gene, CDR1 is SGHTA and CDR2 is FQGNSA. The CDR3 is CASSLGRGRELFF. CDR3 coding DNA: TGTGCCAGCAGCTTAGGGCGGGGGCGCGAGCTGTTTTTT. The full variable domain, in which reference TRBV7-2 and TRBJ2-2 provide the parts outside the CDR3, is GAGVSQSPSNKVTEKGKDVELRCDPISGHTALYWYRQSLGQGLEFLIYFQGNSAPDKSGLPSDRFSAERTGGSVSTLTIQRTQQEDSAVYLCASSLGRGRELFFGEGSRLTVL.

Only one count was recorded for this clone. J is TRBJ2-3 and V is TRBV9, with TRBD2 matching over 12 bases. The CDR3 is made up of 16 amino acids. CDR1 is SGDLS, CDR2 YYNGEE, per germline. Trimming at V came to 3 bases and at J to 5 bases, leaving 7 bases not matched to a gene. CDR3 sequence reads: CASSASSGGAGDTQYF. The CDR3 DNA reads as TGTGCCAGCAGCGCTTCTAGCGGGGGGGCCGGAGATACGCAGTATTTT.

In this sample, this clone turned up once. The V gene is TRBV9, the J gene TRBJ2-5; 8 nucleotides agree with TRBD2. This CDR3 spans 16 amino acids. Germline-derived CDR1 and CDR2 are SGDLS and YYNGEE. Losses at the gene ends were 4 bases for V and 1 base for J; bases not matched to a gene: 9. The CDR3 is CASSLGTRGGQETQYF. CDR3 bases: TGTGCCAGCAGCCTCGGGACTAGGGGGGGCCAAGAGACCCAGTACTTC.

The chain uses TRBV5-4 and TRBJ1-2; 10 bases agree with TRBD1. The V and J ends lost 5 bases and 5 bases, in that order; junction bases with no gene match: 15. The CDR3 has 17 amino acids. The germline CDR1 and CDR2 sequences are SGHNT and YYREEE (reference sequence). CDR3 region: CASRGFLRTGGFYGYTF. The CDR3 region has the DNA TGTGCCAGCAGAGGGTTTTTGCGGACAGGGGGATTTTATGGCTACACCTTC.

This chain connects TRBV6-6 to TRBJ2-7; 11 bases agree with TRBD1. Germline V CDR1 and CDR2: MNHNY, SVGAGI (reference sequence). This CDR3 region has 14 residues. With 6 bases clipped from V and 2 bases from J, the junction kept 3 bases outside the gene matches. In DNA form, the CDR3 reads TGTGCCAGCAGCCGGACAGGGGGCGCCTACGAGCAGTACTTC. It translates to CASSRTGGAYEQYF.

Remarks on this clone: At the DNA level, this CDR3 is encoded by other sequences in the same sample as well. J is TRBJ1-1 and V is TRBV19; D perhaps matches TRBD1 (6 bases). Germline V gene sequence: CDR1 LNHDA, CDR2 SQIVND (reference sequence). The CDR3 loop spans 12 amino acids. Trimming took off 5 bases at V and 6 bases at J, with 10 bases between the two ends. DNA for the CDR3: TGTGCCAGTAGTTTCAGGACAGCTGAAGCTTTCTTT. It specifies CASSFRTAEAFF. The full variable domain, completed using reference TRBV19 and TRBJ1-1, is DGGITQSPKYLFRKEGQNVTLSCEQNLNHDAMYWYRQDPGQGLRLIYYSQIVNDFQKGDIAEGYSVSREKKESFPLTVTSAQKNPTAFYLCASSFRTAEAFFGQGTRLTVV.

This clone ranks as large (0.1 to 1%). V and J are TRBV28 and TRBJ1-5; perhaps TRBD1 as D (5 bases). Germline lookup yields CDR1 MDHEN and CDR2 SYDVKM. The CDR3 has 17 amino acids. Deletions cut 2 bases from V and 10 bases from J, with 24 bases between. The CDR3: CASSLGSTVDGFSPQHF. As DNA, the CDR3 is TGTGCCAGCAGTTTAGGTTCGACAGTGGACGGTTTCTCTCCCCAGCATTTT.

V and J are TRBV12-5 and TRBJ1-2, with D possibly TRBD1 on 6 matching bases. The CDR3 sequence is 13 residues long. The germline gives CDR1 LGHNT, CDR2 FRNRAP. V was cut by 1 base and J by 8 bases, with 11 bases left in between. CDR3 sequence: CASGLAGARGYTF. Written as DNA, the CDR3 is TGTGCTAGTGGTTTGGCAGGGGCGCGGGGCTACACCTTC.

V and J are TRBV6-1 and TRBJ1-1, with D hard to call. Germline values: CDR1 MNHNS, CDR2 SASEGT. This CDR3 is 14 amino acids long. V was shortened by 2 bases and J by 4 bases, with 11 bases between the two germline ends. In nucleotides, the CDR3 is TGTGCCAGCAGTGAAAACTTGGTACGCACTGAAGCTTTCTTT. Protein: CASSENLVRTEAFF.

V usage is TRBV10-3 and J usage is TRBJ1-1; a possible D gene is TRBD1 (6 bases). The CDR3 is 15 amino acids. CDR1 and CDR2 (germline): ENHRY, SYGVKD. Trimming removed 0 bases at V and 4 bases at J, with 12 bases between. The CDR3 region has the DNA TGTGCCATCAGTGAGTCCCCAGGGGTGGGCACTGAAGCTTTCTTT. Its translation is CAISESPGVGTEAFF.

The V gene is TRBV11-3, the J gene TRBJ2-5, with 7 bases identical to TRBD1. With 0 bases clipped from V and 2 bases from J, the junction kept 3 bases outside the gene matches. Germline CDR1 is SGHNT and CDR2 is YENEEA. The CDR3 spans 15 residues. The CDR3 coding sequence is TGTGCCAGCAGCTTAGATGGGACAGCTCAAGAGACCCAGTACTTC. Residues: CASSLDGTAQETQYF.